This T cell receptor (beta chain) appears in the sequencing data of a study of beta chain features in type 1 diabetes. Sorting based on CD45RO/CCR7/CD25/CD127/CD95/CD27 separated CD4+ naive, central memory, regulatory and stem cell-like memory cells. CDR1 and CDR2 (germline): LGHNA, YSLEER. J was trimmed by 5 bases and V by 2 bases; bases with no gene match: 5. There are 15 residues in the CDR3. This clone was detected a few times. Reverse transcription of all isolated RNA meant that expressed TCRB transcripts were sequenced. Profiling relied on immunoSEQ multiplex PCR, and the TCRdb table lists in-frame clones only, not all of them. The sample lists 400,000 to 450,000 clones; approximately 15% were seen once.

The chain recombines TRBV4-3 with TRBJ2-5, with 10 bases fitting TRBD2. This sequence originates from a man aged 30-40 years in good health. Sequencing was performed on naive CD4+ T cells from blood. The CDR3 is CASSQISGGAETQYF. For the CDR3, the DNA is TGCGCCAGCAGCCAAATCAGCGGGGGGGCGGAGACCCAGTACTTC.